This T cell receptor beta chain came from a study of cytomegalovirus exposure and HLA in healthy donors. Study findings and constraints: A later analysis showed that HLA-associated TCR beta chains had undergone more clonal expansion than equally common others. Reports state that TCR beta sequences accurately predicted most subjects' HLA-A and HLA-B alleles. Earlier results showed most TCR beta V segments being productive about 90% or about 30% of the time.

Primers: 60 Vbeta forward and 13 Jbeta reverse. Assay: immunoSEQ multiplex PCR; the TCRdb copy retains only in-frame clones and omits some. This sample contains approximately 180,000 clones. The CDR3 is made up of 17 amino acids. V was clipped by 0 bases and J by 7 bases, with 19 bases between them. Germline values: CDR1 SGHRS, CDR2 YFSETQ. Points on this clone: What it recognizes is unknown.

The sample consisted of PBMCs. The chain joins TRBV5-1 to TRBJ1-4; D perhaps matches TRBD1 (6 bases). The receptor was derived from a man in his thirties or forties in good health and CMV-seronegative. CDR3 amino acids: CASSLAQGSQSTEKLFF. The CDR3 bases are TGCGCCAGCAGCTTGGCCCAGGGGAGCCAATCAACTGAAAAACTGTTTTTT.